Listed below are T cell receptor beta chains from one sample, sequenced in a study of OX40 agonist ivuxolimab in advanced cancers. Method: immunoSEQ multiplex PCR; TCRdb's copy keeps in-frame clones and lacks some. The sample includes under 75,000 clones, 80% to 90% of them seen just once. The sample in question was CD4+ or CD8+ T cells sorted from blood, obtained in a trial of the OX40 agonist ivuxolimab. The receptors were gathered from an adult with an advanced solid tumor such as melanoma, head and neck, liver or kidney cancer. CDR3s include the opening cysteine and the closing phenylalanine or tryptophan. A D gene is named only where the DNA matches it firmly. Clone size is stated in some rows and not others, as once, few, many or a class when expanded.

v_call,clone_size,j_call,d_call,cdr3_nt,cdr3_aa
TRBV10-3,.,TRBJ2-7,.,TGTGCCATCAGGGAGTACTACGAGCAGTACTTC,CAIREYYEQYF
TRBV4-3,once,TRBJ1-3,.,TGCGCCAGCAGCCAAGTCAGGGGATCCGGAAACACCATATATTTT,CASSQVRGSGNTIYF
TRBV6-6,once,TRBJ2-7,.,TGTGCCAGCTCTACTAGCATCCACGAGCAGTACTTC,CASSTSIHEQYF
TRBV7-2,.,TRBJ2-5,.,TGTGCCAGCAGCTTAAACGAACGGACCCAGTACTTC,CASSLNERTQYF
TRBV5-1,few,TRBJ1-2,.,TGCGCCAGCAGCCCCGAGAAGCCTGGCCTCGGCTACACCTTC,CASSPEKPGLGYTF
TRBV6-5,few,TRBJ1-6,TRBD1,TGTGCCAGCAGCCGATCAGGGACAGATTCACCCCTCCACTTT,CASSRSGTDSPLHF
TRBV10-2,.,TRBJ1-1,.,TGCGCCAGCAGGGGACGCTTGGAGAGCACTGAAGCTTTCTTT,CASRGRLESTEAFF
TRBV5-1,.,TRBJ2-7,.,TGCGCCAGCACCCGGGGCTTGACCGGGTCACAAGTCTACGAGCAGTACTTC,CASTRGLTGSQVYEQYF
TRBV6-5,.,TRBJ2-3,.,TGTGCCAGCACCGGAGCTGGGGATACGCAGTATTTT,CASTGAGDTQYF
TRBV7-8,.,TRBJ2-2,.,TGTGCCAGCAGCTTTCTCCCCGGGGAGCTGTTTTTT,CASSFLPGELFF
TRBV9,.,TRBJ1-5,.,TGTGCCAGCAGCGCCGGTCTTGCGGCTCAGCCCCAGCATTTT,CASSAGLAAQPQHF
TRBV5-4,.,TRBJ2-5,TRBD2,TGTGCCAGCAGCTTGGGGGGACTACAAGAGACCCAGTACTTC,CASSLGGLQETQYF
TRBV5-1,.,TRBJ1-1,.,TGCGCCAGCAGCTTGGGCGGCCGTCGGAACACTGAAGCTTTCTTT,CASSLGGRRNTEAFF
TRBV18,.,TRBJ2-2,.,TGTGCCAGCTCACGGGACGTAGCGCGGACTGGGGAGCTGTTTTTT,CASSRDVARTGELFF
TRBV11-2,.,TRBJ2-5,.,TGTGCCAGCAGCTTAGGGGGCGGAAGGAGGGAGACCCAGTACTTC,CASSLGGGRRETQYF
TRBV5-1,.,TRBJ2-5,TRBD1,TGCGCCAGCAGCTACCCCGGGACAGTAGAGACCCAGTACTTC,CASSYPGTVETQYF
TRBV7-9,.,TRBJ2-1,.,TGTGCCAGCAGCTTGATACAGGCCTACAATGAGCAGTTCTTC,CASSLIQAYNEQFF
TRBV7-2,.,TRBJ1-5,TRBD1,TGTGCCAGCAGCTCTGCAGGGGGGGGGTATCAGCCCCAGCATTTT,CASSSAGGGYQPQHF
TRBV4-3,.,TRBJ2-3,.,TGCGCCAGCAGCCAAGATCCGACAGGCACAGATACGCAGTATTTT,CASSQDPTGTDTQYF
TRBV5-6,.,TRBJ2-1,TRBD1,TGTGCCAGCAGCTTGGATCTGGGACAGGGCTACAATGAGCAGTTCTTC,CASSLDLGQGYNEQFF
TRBV18,.,TRBJ2-7,.,TGTGCCAGCTCACCCGGTGGGCCCCACTACGAGCAGTACTTC,CASSPGGPHYEQYF
TRBV18,once,TRBJ1-4,.,TGTGCCAGCTCACGCGACAGTTATGAAAAACTGTTTTTT,CASSRDSYEKLFF
TRBV2,.,TRBJ1-5,.,TGTGCCAGCAGGCCCCACGGCCGCGGCAATCAGCCCCAGCATTTT,CASRPHGRGNQPQHF
TRBV7-2,.,TRBJ2-3,.,TGTGCCAGCAGCTTAAACCCGGGGCCCCCGGGGGCCACAGATACGCAGTATTTT,CASSLNPGPPGATDTQYF
TRBV19,.,TRBJ2-5,TRBD2,TGTGCCAGTAACCGCGGGGGGTTATCAGAGACCCAGTACTTC,CASNRGGLSETQYF
TRBV9,few,TRBJ1-1,.,TGTGCCAGCAGCGTAGCCGGGAACTTGAACACTGAAGCTTTCTTT,CASSVAGNLNTEAFF
TRBV28,.,TRBJ2-7,TRBD1,TGTGCCAGCAGTTTACTACAGGGGGCGTACGAGCAGTACTTC,CASSLLQGAYEQYF
TRBV4-2,.,TRBJ2-4,.,TGTGCCAGCAGCCATCGTGGGGGTACTCAGTACTTC,CASSHRGGTQYF
TRBV6-6,once,TRBJ2-2,.,TGTGCCAGCAGTTACGGGCAAGCCGGGGAGCTGTTTTTT,CASSYGQAGELFF
TRBV10-3,.,TRBJ1-3,.,TGTGCCATCAGCTCGGAGTCTGGAAACACCATATATTTT,CAISSESGNTIYF
TRBV7-9,.,TRBJ2-2,.,TGTGCCAGCAGCTTGTTCGGACAAATGACCGGGGAGCTGTTTTTT,CASSLFGQMTGELFF
TRBV28,.,TRBJ1-1,TRBD1,TGTGCCAGCAGGCCCTCACAGGGGCGCTCGAACACTGAAGCTTTCTTT,CASRPSQGRSNTEAFF
TRBV7-9,.,TRBJ1-1,TRBD1,TGTGCCAGCAGCTTAATCGACAGGGGGGCTACTTTCTTT,CASSLIDRGATFF
TRBV4-3,.,TRBJ2-7,.,TGCGCCAGCAGCCAAGATGGCCGATACGAGCAGTACTTC,CASSQDGRYEQYF
TRBV5-5,.,TRBJ2-2,.,TGTGCCAGCAACGACCTGCTCGGGGAGCTGTTTTTT,CASNDLLGELFF
TRBV5-1,.,TRBJ2-7,TRBD2,TGCGCCAGCAGCTTGGCCCCGGTGACTAGCGGGAGCTCCTACGAGCAGTACTTC,CASSLAPVTSGSSYEQYF
TRBV27,.,TRBJ1-2,TRBD1,TGTGCCAGCAGTACTACCCTGGGACAGAGCTATGGCTACACCTTC,CASSTTLGQSYGYTF
TRBV19,.,TRBJ2-5,.,TGTGCCAGTAGTATTTTAAGTCAAGAGACCCAGTACTTC,CASSILSQETQYF
TRBV2,once,TRBJ2-7,TRBD2,TGTGCCAGCAGTGGCAGGGGTCTAGCGGGAGCGGCGTACGAGCAGTACTTC,CASSGRGLAGAAYEQYF
TRBV14,.,TRBJ1-4,.,TGTGCCAGCAGCGGTACAGGGAGGAATGAAAAACTGTTTTTT,CASSGTGRNEKLFF
TRBV6-1,.,TRBJ2-4,.,TGTGCCAGCAGTGAGGCAGGAGGTCGTAACATTCAGTACTTC,CASSEAGGRNIQYF
TRBV7-3,.,TRBJ2-3,TRBD2,TGTGCCAGCAGCAACAGACTAGCGGGGGGGACAGATACGCAGTATTTT,CASSNRLAGGTDTQYF
TRBV30,.,TRBJ2-1,.,TGTGCCTGGAGTGCGAACAACCGGGGGGAGCAGTTCTTC,CAWSANNRGEQFF
TRBV19,.,TRBJ2-7,TRBD1,TGTGCCAGTAGTGAAGACAGGGGTGGTACCTACGAGCAGTACTTC,CASSEDRGGTYEQYF
TRBV28,.,TRBJ2-2,TRBD2,TGTGTACTAGCGGGAAACACCGGGGAGCTGTTTTTT,CVLAGNTGELFF
TRBV9,.,TRBJ2-3,TRBD2,TGTGCCAGCAGCGTAGGACTAGCGGACACAGATACGCAGTATTTT,CASSVGLADTDTQYF
TRBV9,.,TRBJ2-7,.,TGTGCCAGCAGCGCCACAACGGGGGCCTACGAGCAGTACTTC,CASSATTGAYEQYF
TRBV27,.,TRBJ2-7,.,TGTGCCAGCAGTTTGTCGGATCTCGGCGAGCAGTACTTC,CASSLSDLGEQYF
TRBV6-1,.,TRBJ2-7,TRBD1,TGTGCCAGCAGCGACAGGGAAGAGCAGTACTTC,CASSDREEQYF
TRBV6-5,.,TRBJ1-4,.,TGTGCCAGCAGCTCGGGGACCGAAGCTTTT,CASSSGTEAF
TRBV7-9,.,TRBJ2-1,.,TGTGCCAGCAGCTTACTCAGCGCCGGTGGTTCCTACAATGAGCAGTTCTTC,CASSLLSAGGSYNEQFF
TRBV5-6,.,TRBJ2-5,TRBD2,TGTGCCAGCAGCCTGAGACTAGCGGGGGGCTTGGCGGAGACCCAGTACTTC,CASSLRLAGGLAETQYF
TRBV7-3,.,TRBJ1-1,.,TGTGCCAGCAGCTTAAAATGGGACACTGAAGCTTTCTTT,CASSLKWDTEAFF
TRBV6-6,.,TRBJ2-1,TRBD2,TGTGCCAGCAGTTACGGGGCTAGCGGGAAGGGTGAGCAGTTCTTC,CASSYGASGKGEQFF
TRBV19,.,TRBJ1-2,.,TGTGCCAGTAGTTCCCCCCCCGGCAGTCTGGGGTCTGAATATGGCTACACCTTC,CASSSPPGSLGSEYGYTF